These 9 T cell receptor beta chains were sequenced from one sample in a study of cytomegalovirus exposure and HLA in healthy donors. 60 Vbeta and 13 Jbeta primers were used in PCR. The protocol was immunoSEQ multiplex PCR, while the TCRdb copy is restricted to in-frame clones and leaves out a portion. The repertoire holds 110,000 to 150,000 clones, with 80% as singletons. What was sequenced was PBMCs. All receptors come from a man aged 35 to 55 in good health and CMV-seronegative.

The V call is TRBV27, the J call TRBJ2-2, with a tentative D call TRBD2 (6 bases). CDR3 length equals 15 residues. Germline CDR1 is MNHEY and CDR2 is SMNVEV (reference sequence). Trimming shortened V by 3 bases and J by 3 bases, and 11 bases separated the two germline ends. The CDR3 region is CASSFRGLDTGELFF. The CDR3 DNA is TGTGCCAGCAGTTTCCGGGGGTTGGACACCGGGGAGCTGTTTTTT.

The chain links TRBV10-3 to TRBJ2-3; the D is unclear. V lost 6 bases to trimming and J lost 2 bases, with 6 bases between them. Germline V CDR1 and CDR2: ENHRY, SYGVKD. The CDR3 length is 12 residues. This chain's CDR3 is CAISNNTDTQYF. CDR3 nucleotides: TGTGCCATCAGCAACAACACAGATACGCAGTATTTT.

The CDR3 reads CASSYSSGGTDTQYF. In nucleotides, the CDR3 is TGTGCCAGCAGCTATTCTAGCGGGGGCACAGATACGCAGTATTTT. The rearrangement joins TRBV5-4 to TRBJ2-3; TRBD2 matches 9 bases. The junction had 3 bases not matched to a gene; V was cut back by 3 bases and J by 1 base. Germline V gives CDR1 SGHNT, CDR2 YYREEE (reference sequence). CDR3 length: 15 amino acids.

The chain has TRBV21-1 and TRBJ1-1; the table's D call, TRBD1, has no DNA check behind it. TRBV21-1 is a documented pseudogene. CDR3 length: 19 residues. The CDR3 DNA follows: TGTGCCAGCAGCAAAGAGAAAAATTGTGGGACAGGGATTCAAGTTGCGGCTTTCTTT. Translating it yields CASSKEKNCGTGIQVAAFF.

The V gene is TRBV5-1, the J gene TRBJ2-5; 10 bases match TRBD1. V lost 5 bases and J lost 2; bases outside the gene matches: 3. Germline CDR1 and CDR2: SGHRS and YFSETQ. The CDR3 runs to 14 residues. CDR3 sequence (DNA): TGCGCCAGCAGTGGGACAGGGGTACAAGAGACCCAGTACTTC. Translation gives CASSGTGVQETQYF.

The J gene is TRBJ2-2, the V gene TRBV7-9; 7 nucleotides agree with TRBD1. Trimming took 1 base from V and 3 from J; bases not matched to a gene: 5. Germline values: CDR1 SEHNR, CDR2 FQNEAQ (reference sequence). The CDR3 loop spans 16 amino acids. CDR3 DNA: TGTGCCAGCAGCTTAGAGACAGGGAGCTACACCGGGGAGCTGTTTTTT. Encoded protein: CASSLETGSYTGELFF.

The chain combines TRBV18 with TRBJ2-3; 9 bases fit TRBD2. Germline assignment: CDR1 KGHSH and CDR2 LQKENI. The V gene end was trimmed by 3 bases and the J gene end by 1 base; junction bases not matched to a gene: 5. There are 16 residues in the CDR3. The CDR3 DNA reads TGTGCCAGCTCACCCCTCAGGACTAGCGGCACAGATACGCAGTATTTT. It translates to CASSPLRTSGTDTQYF.

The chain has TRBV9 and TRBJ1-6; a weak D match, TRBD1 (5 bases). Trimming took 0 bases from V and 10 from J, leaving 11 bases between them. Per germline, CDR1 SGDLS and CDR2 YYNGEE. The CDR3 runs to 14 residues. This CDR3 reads CASSVGDRGSPLHF. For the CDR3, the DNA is TGTGCCAGCAGCGTAGGAGACAGAGGCTCACCCCTCCACTTT.

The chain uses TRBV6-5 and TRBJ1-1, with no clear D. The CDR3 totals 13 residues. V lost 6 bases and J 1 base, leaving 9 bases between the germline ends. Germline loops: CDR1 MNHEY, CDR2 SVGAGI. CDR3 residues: CASSLDKNTEAFF. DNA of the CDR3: TGTGCCAGCAGCCTCGACAAGAACACTGAAGCTTTCTTT.